This TCR beta chain emerged from a study of PD-1 blockade in classical Hodgkin lymphoma. Study observations and caveats: Patients with an early start, nivolumab under 1 year after ASCT, were excluded. Newly diagnosed and completely responding patients shared comparable baseline diversity. Newly diagnosed patients had baseline TCR diversity that was reportedly lower than that of healthy donors.

The V and J ends lost 3 bases and 6 bases respectively, with 12 bases between them. CDR3 size: 13 residues. Germline-derived CDR1 and CDR2 are SGHRS and YFSETQ. Sequencing used immunoSEQ multiplex PCR; TCRdb keeps in-frame clones, though not all of them. The sample lists 10,000 to 15,000 clones; around 90% were seen once. Notes on this clone: Antigen unknown.

All the patients suffered relapse after autologous stem cell transplantation, and brentuximab vedotin exposure differed. Complete response, partial response or progressive disease were the best responses. This rearrangement joins TRBV5-1 to TRBJ1-2, with TRBD1 as a possible D gene (5 bases). The TCR sequence derives from a human donor with classical Hodgkin lymphoma. Specimen: peripheral blood mononuclear cells (PBMCs), collected at baseline. This CDR3 reads CASSYPGTNGYTF. CDR3 coding DNA: TGCGCCAGCAGCTATCCCGGGACGAATGGCTACACCTTC.